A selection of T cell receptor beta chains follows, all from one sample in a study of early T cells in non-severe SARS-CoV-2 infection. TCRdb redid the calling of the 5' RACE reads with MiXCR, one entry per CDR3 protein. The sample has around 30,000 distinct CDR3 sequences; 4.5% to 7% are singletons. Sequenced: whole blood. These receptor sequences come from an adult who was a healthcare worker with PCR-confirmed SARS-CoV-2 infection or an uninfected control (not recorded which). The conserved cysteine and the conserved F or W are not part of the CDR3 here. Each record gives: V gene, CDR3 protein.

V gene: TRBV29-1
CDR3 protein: SVLGRGTGGYEQY

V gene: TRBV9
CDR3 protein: ASSVRGTGEEKLF

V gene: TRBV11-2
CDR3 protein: ASSPGLAGADTQY

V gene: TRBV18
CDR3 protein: ASSPNRLRGREAF

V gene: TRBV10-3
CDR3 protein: AIWEGALYEQY

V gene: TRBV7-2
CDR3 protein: ASSLSQTNTGELF

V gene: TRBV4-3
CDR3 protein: ASSQDPPQGTGSGANVLT

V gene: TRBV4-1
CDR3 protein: ASSQVEIRERGMNTEAF

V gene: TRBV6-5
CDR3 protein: ASSYSRDSSYEQY

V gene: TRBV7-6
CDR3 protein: ASSPSGAGGRNEQF

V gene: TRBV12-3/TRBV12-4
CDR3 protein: ASSYAGEQF

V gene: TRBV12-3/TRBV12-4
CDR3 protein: ASTKWDTEAF

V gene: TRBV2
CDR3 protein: ASRNVVGELF

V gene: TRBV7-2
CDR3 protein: ASRLTPSSNQPQH

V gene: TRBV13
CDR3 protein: ASSLGGALGGPQY

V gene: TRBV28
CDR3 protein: ASSFTGTAGKAQY

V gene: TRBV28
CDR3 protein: ASTAFGLRYEQY

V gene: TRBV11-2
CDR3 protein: ASSLTEGLGTEAF

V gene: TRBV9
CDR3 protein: ASSVDPSGGAQY

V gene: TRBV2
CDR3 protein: ASTEGTVGLSYNEQF

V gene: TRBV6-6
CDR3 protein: ASSSPGDRARGGNEQF

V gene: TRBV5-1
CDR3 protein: ASSLGSGPNEQF

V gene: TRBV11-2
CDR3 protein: ASSLTQYNSPLH

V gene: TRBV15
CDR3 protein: ATSRDQSEQF

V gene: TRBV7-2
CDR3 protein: ASSLGMGASYNEQF

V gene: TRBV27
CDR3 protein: ASSSSPVPTGDRETQY

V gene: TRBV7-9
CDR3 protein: ASSHRDRGNEQY

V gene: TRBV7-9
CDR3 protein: ASSSLGFGYT

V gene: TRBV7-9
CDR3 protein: ASGIRDFWDEQY

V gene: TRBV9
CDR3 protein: ASSVYSGGEQY

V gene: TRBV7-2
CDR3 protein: ASSSTGTSAHEQF

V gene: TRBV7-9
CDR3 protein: ASSLNQGALTEAF

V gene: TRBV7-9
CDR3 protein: ASSSDLETQY

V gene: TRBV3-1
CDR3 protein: ASRPRTGGVGETQY